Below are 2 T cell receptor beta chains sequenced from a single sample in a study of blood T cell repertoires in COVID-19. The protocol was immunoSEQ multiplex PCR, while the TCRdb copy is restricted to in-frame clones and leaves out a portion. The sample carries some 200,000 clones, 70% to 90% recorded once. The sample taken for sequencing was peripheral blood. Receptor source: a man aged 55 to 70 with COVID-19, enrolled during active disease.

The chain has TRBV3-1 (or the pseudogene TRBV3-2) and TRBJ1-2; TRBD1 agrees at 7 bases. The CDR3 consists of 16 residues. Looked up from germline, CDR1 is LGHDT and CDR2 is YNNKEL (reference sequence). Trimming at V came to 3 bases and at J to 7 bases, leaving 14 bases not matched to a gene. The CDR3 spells CASSHLQTGLRSGYTF. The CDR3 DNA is TGTGCCAGCAGCCACCTCCAGACAGGGTTACGTTCTGGCTACACCTTC.

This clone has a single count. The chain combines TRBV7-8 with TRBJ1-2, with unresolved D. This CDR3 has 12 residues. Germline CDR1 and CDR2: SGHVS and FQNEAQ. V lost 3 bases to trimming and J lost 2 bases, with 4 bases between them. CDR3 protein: CASSLTNYGYTF. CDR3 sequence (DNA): TGTGCCAGCAGCTTGACAAACTATGGCTACACCTTC. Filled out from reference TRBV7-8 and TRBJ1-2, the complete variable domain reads GAGVSQSPRYKVAKRGQDVALRCDPISGHVSLFWYQQALGQGPEFLTYFQNEAQLDKSGLPSDRFFAERPEGSVSTLKIQRTQQEDSAVYLCASSLTNYGYTFGSGTRLTVV.